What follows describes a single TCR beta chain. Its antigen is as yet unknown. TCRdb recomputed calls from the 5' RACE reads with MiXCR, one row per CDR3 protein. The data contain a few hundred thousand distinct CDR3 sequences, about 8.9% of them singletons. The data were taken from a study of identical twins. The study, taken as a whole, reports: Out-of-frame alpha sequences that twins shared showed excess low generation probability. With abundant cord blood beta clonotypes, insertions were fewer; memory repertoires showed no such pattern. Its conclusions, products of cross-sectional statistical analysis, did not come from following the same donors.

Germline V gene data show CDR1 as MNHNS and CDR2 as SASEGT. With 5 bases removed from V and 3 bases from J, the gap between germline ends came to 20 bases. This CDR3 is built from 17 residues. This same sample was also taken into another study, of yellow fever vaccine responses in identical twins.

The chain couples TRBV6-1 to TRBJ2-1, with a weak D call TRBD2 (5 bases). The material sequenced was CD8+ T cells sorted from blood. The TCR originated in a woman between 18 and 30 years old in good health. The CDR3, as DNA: TGTGCCAGCAGTCGGACCGGGGTGGGAGAGATCTACAATGAGCAGTTCTTC. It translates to CASSRTGVGEIYNEQFF.